The 4 T cell receptor beta chains below were found in one sample sequenced in a study of cytomegalovirus exposure and HLA in healthy donors. Use of 60 Vbeta and 13 Jbeta primers characterized the PCR. The data were produced by immunoSEQ multiplex PCR, yet TCRdb's version contains in-frame clones alone and is incomplete. The sample gives some 160,000 clones, over 80% of which show up once; around 6.5% is in the top ten. Material for sequencing was PBMCs. The origin of the receptors is a male donor in good health and CMV-seropositive.

This clone was observed a handful of times. The V call is TRBV5-5, the J call TRBJ1-1; 7 bases fit TRBD1. CDR3 length: 12 amino acids. CDR1 is SGHKS and CDR2 is YYEKEE in the germline V gene (reference sequence). J gave up 13 bases and V 4 bases, and 10 bases lay outside the gene matches. The CDR3 is CASSGRDSFGFF. The CDR3 coding sequence is TGTGCCAGCAGCGGAAGGGACAGCTTTGGTTTCTTT.

This clone appeared once. The V call is TRBV19, the J call TRBJ1-1; 9 bases match TRBD1. CDR3 length equals 14 residues. J lost 8 bases, V lost 3 bases, and 7 bases had no gene match. Germline CDR1 and CDR2: LNHDA and SQIVND (reference sequence). CDR3 in amino acids: CASSIFHRGPEAFF. For the CDR3, the DNA is TGTGCCAGTAGTATCTTCCACAGGGGGCCAGAAGCTTTCTTT.

The chain links TRBV25-1 to TRBJ2-1; TRBD2 aligns across 7 bases. CDR3 size: 13 residues. Germline values: CDR1 MGHDK, CDR2 SYGVNS. J was trimmed by 9 bases and V by 5 bases; bases with no gene match: 7. The CDR3 loop is CASSKAGAFEQFF. The DNA of the CDR3 is TGTGCCAGCAGTAAGGCGGGAGCCTTTGAGCAGTTCTTC.

The CDR3 reads CASSAKPRGSPNYGYTF. The CDR3, as DNA: TGTGCCAGCAGTGCAAAGCCAAGGGGATCCCCCAACTATGGCTACACCTTC. This chain joins TRBV27 and TRBJ1-2; tentative D call: TRBD1 (5 bases). CDR3 length equals 17 residues. V was pared by 5 bases and J by 2 bases, with 21 bases between. Looked up from germline, CDR1 is MNHEY and CDR2 is SMNVEV (reference sequence).